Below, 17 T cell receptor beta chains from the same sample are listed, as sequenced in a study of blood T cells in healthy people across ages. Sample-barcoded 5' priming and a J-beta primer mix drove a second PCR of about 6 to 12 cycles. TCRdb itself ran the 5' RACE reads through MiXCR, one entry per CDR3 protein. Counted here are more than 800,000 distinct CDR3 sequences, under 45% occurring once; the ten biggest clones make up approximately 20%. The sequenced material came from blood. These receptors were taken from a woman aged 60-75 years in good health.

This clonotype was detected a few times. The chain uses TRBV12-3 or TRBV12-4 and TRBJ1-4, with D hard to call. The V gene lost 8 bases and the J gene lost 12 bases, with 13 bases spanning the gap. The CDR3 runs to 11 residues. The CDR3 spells CASSSTGQLFF. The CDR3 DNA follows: TGTGCCAGCTCTTCAACGGGCCAACTGTTTTTT.

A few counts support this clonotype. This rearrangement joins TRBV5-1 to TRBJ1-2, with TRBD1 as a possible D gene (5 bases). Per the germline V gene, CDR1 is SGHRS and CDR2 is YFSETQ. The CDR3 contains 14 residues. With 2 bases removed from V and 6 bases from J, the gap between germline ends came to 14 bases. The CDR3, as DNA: TGCGCCAGCAGCTTCCGGGGCCTGCCTGATGGCTACACCTTC. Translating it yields CASSFRGLPDGYTF.

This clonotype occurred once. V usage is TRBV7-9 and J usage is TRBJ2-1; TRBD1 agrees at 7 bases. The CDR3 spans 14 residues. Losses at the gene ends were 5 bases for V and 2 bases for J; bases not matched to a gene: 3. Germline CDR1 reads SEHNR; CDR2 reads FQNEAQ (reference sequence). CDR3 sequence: CASSLGQAYNEQFF. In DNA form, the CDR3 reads TGTGCCAGCAGCCTAGGACAGGCCTACAATGAGCAGTTCTTC.

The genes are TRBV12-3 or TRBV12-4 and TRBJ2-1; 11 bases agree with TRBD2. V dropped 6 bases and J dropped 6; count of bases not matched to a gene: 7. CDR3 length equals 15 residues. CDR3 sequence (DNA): TGTGCCAGCAGATTGATAGCGGGGGGGGTCAATGAGCAGTTCTTC. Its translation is CASRLIAGGVNEQFF.

The CDR3 nucleotides are TGCAGTGCTAGGCAGGACGCGAGCACCGGGGAGCTGTTTTTT. It specifies CSARQDASTGELFF. This chain links TRBV20-1 with TRBJ2-2; D remains ambiguous. This CDR3 is 14 amino acids long. Germline V lookup: CDR1 DFQATT, CDR2 SNEGSKA (reference sequence). Trimming stripped 3 bases from V and 4 bases from J, with 12 bases between.

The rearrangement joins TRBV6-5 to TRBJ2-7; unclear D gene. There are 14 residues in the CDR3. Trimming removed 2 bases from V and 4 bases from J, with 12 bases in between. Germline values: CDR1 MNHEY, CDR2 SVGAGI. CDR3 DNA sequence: TGTGCCAGCAGTTACGCGCCCCCACGGTACGAGCAGTACTTC. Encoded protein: CASSYAPPRYEQYF.

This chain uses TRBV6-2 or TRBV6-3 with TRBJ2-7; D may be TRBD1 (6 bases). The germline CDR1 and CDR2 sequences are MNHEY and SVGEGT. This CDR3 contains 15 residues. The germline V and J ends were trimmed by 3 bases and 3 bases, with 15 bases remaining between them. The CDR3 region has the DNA TGTGCCAGCAGTTATGGTCCCCAGGGGTACTACGAGCAGTACTTC. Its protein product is CASSYGPQGYYEQYF.

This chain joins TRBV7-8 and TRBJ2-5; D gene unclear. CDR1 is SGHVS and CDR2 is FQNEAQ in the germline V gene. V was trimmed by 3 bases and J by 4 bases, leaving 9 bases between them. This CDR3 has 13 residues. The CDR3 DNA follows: TGTGCCAGCAGCTTGCTTGGTAGAGAGACCCAGTACTTC. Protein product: CASSLLGRETQYF.

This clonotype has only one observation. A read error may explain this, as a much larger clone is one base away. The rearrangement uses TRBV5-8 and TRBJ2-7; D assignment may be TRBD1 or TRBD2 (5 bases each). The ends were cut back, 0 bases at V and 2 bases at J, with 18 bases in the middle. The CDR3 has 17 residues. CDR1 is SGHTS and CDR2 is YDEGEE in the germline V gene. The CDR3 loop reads CASSLGPGAVSPYEQYF. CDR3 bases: TGTGCCAGCAGCTTGGGTCCCGGGGCGGTCTCCCCCTACGAGCAGTACTTC. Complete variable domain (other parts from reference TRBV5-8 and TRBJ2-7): EAGVTQSPTHLIKTRGQQATLRCSPISGHTSVYWYQQALGLGLQFLLWYDEGEERNRGNFPPRFSGRQFPNYSSELNVNALELEDSALYLCASSLGPGAVSPYEQYFGPGTRLTVT.

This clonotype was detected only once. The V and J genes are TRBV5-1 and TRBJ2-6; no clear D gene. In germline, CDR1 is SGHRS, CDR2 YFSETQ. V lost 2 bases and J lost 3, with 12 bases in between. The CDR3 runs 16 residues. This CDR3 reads CASSFNPFGGANVLTF. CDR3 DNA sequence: TGCGCCAGCAGCTTCAACCCCTTTGGTGGGGCCAACGTCCTGACTTTC.

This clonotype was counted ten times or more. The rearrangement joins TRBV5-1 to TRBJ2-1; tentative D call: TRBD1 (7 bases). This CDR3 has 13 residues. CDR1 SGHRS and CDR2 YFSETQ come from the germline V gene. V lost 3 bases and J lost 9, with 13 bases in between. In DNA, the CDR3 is TGCGCCAGCAGCTCTCAGGGGGGTGGTGAGCAGTTCTTC. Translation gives CASSSQGGGEQFF.

The CDR3 nucleotides read TGTGCCAGCAGCGTTGAACAGGGACTTTCCTACGAGCAGTACTTC. Residues: CASSVEQGLSYEQYF. This sequence joins TRBV5-4 and TRBJ2-7; D is perhaps TRBD1 or TRBD2 (6 bases each). The CDR3 length is 15 residues. The germline gives CDR1 SGHNT, CDR2 YYREEE (reference sequence). V was clipped by 4 bases and J by 1 base, with 15 bases between them. The full variable domain, with the rest looked up from reference TRBV5-4 and TRBJ2-7, is ETGVTQSPTHLIKTRGQQVTLRCSSQSGHNTVSWYQQALGQGPQFIFQYYREEENGRGNFPPRFSGLQFPNYSSELNVNALELDDSALYLCASSVEQGLSYEQYFGPGTRLTVT.

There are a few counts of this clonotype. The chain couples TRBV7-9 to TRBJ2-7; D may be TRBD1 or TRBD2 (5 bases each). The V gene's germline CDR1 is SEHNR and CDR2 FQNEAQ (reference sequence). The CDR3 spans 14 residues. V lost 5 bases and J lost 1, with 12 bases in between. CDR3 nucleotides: TGTGCCAGCAGCCCCGGGGCTGAATCCTACGAGCAGTACTTC. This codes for CASSPGAESYEQYF.

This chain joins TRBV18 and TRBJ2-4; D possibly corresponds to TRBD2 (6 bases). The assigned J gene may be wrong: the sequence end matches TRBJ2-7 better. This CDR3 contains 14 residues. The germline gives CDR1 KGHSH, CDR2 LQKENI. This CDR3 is CASSQQSGAYEQYF. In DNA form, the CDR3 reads TGTGCCAGCTCGCAACAGTCGGGGGCCTACGAGCAGTACTTC.

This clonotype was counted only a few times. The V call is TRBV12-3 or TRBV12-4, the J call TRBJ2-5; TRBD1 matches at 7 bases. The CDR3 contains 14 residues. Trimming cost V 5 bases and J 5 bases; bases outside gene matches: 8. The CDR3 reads CASSARQGWETQYF. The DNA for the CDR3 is TGTGCCAGCAGTGCCAGACAGGGTTGGGAGACCCAGTACTTC.

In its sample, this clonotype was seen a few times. CDR3 residues: CAISLGDGRRSNQPQHF. CDR3 sequence (DNA): TGTGCCATCAGCCTGGGGGACGGTCGGAGGAGCAATCAGCCCCAGCATTTT. The chain has TRBV10-3 and TRBJ1-5; maybe TRBD1 (5 bases). This CDR3 comprises 17 residues. V shed 6 bases and J shed 1 base, with 19 bases lying between them. Germline V CDR1 and CDR2: ENHRY, SYGVKD.

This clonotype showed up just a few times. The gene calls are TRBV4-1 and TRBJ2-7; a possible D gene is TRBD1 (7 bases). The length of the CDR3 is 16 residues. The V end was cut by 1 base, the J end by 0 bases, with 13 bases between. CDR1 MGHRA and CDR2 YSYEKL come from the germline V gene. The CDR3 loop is CASSQVGGDSSYEQYF. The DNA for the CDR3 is TGCGCCAGCAGCCAAGTTGGAGGGGACAGCTCCTACGAGCAGTACTTC.